This T cell receptor beta chain was observed in a study of blood T cell repertoires in COVID-19. The CDR3 runs to 14 residues. The V gene lost 5 bases and the J gene lost 10 bases, with 20 bases spanning the gap. In germline, CDR1 is SGHAT, CDR2 FQDESV (reference sequence). Using immunoSEQ multiplex PCR, the repertoire was profiled, and TCRdb retains in-frame clones only, with some absent. The sample yields 180,000 or so clones, about three quarters seen once. The sample consisted of peripheral blood. The TCR was taken from a woman older than 75 with COVID-19, enrolled during active disease. V gene TRBV11-1 combines with J gene TRBJ1-1, with a possible D match to TRBD1 (5 bases). The CDR3 DNA sequence: TGTGCCAGCAGCCCGAATAGACCGGCAACAGGAGCTTTCTTT. The encoded protein is CASSPNRPATGAFF.